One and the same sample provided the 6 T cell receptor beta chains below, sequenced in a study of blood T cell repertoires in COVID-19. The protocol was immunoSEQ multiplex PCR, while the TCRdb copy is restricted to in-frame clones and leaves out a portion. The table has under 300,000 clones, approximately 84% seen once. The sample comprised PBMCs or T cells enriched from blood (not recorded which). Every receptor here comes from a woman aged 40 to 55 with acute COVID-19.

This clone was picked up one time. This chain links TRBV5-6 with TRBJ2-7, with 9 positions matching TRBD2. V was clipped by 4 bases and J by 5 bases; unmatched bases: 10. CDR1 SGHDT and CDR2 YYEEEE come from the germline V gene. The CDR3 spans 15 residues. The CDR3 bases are TGTGCCAGCAGCCCCTTAGCGGGAGTATTCCACGAGCAGTACTTC. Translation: CASSPLAGVFHEQYF.

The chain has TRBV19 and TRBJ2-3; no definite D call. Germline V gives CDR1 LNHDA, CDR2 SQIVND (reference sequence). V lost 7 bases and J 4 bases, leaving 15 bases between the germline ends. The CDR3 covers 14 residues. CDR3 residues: CASTPRMGSDTQYF. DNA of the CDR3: TGTGCCAGTACCCCTCGGATGGGCTCAGATACGCAGTATTTT.

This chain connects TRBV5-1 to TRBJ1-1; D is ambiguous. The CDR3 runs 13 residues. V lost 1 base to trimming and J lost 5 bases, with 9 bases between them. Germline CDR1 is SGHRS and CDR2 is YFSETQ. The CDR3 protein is CASSLFGQTEAFF. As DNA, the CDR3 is TGCGCCAGCAGCTTGTTTGGGCAAACTGAAGCTTTCTTT.

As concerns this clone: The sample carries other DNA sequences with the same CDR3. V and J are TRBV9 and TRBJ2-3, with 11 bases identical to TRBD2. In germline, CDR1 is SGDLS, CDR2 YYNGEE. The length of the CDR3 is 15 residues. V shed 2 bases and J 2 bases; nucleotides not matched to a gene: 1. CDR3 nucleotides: TGTGCCAGCAGCGTGGGACTAGCGGCCACAGATACGCAGTATTTT. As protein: CASSVGLAATDTQYF.

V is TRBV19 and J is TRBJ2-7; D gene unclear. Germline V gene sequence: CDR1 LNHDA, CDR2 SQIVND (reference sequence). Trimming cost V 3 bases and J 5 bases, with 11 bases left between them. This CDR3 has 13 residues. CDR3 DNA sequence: TGTGCCAGTAGTATTGAAATGGGCGACGAGCAGTACTTC. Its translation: CASSIEMGDEQYF.

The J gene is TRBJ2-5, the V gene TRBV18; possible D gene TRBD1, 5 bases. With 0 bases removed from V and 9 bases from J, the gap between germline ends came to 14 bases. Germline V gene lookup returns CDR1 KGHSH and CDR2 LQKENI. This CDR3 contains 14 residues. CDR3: CASSPPQGLGSQYF. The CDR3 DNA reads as TGTGCCAGCTCACCACCCCAGGGTTTGGGGTCCCAGTACTTC.